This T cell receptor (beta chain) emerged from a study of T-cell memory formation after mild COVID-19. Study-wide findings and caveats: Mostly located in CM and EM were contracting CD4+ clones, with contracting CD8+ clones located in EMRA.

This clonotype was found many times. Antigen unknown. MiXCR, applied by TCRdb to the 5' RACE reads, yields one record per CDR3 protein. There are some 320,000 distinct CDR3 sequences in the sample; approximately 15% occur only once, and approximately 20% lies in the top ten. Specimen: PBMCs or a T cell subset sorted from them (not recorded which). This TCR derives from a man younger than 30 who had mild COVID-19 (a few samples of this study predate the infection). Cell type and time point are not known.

CDR3 region: CASTTGSGDTQYF. DNA for the CDR3: TGTGCCAGCACAACCGGGTCGGGAGATACGCAGTATTTT. This chain uses TRBV9 with TRBJ2-3; D is uncertain. The CDR3 is made up of 13 amino acids. Germline CDR1 reads SGDLS; CDR2 reads YYNGEE. Trimming removed 6 bases at V and 5 bases at J, with 13 bases between.